A selection of T cell receptor beta chains follows, all from one sample in a study of CD8 T cells in Susac syndrome. TCRdb redid the calling of the immunoSEQ multiplex PCR reads with MiXCR, one entry per CDR3 protein. The sample includes 350,000 to 550,000 distinct CDR3 sequences, more than 80% seen only once; the top ten take roughly 0.1%. Sequenced material: CD8+ T cells from PBMCs. The receptors derive from a human donor with multiple sclerosis. The CDR3 runs from the conserved cysteine through the conserved F or W. D genes are given only for firm matches. Only part of the rows carry a size: once, few, many, or a class if the clone is expanded.

clone size	D gene	CDR3 length	V gene	J gene	CDR3 DNA	CDR3 protein
NA	TRBD1	15	TRBV6-1	TRBJ1-4	TGTGCCGGAGGACAGGGGGCGGGAACTAATGAAAAACTGTTTTTT	CAGGQGAGTNEKLFF
NA	NA	13	TRBV4-1	TRBJ1-1	TGCGCCAGCAGCCAAGGGGACTACACTGAAGCTTTCTTT	CASSQGDYTEAFF
NA	NA	16	TRBV7-9	TRBJ1-1	TGTGCCAGCAGCCCTCAGGGTTCCTTCCTGAACACTGAAGCTTTCTTT	CASSPQGSFLNTEAFF
NA	NA	15	TRBV27	TRBJ2-5	TGTGCCAGCAGTTTATCGTTGGGCGCCGGGGAGACCCAGTACTTC	CASSLSLGAGETQYF
NA	NA	17	TRBV7-9	TRBJ1-1	TGTGCCAGCAGGGCGGCGGGGGCTGGGAATGAGGACACTGAAGCTTTCTTT	CASRAAGAGNEDTEAFF
few	TRBD1	15	TRBV28	TRBJ1-1	TGTGCCAGCAGTCCGTGGACAGGGACGAACACTGAAGCTTTCTTT	CASSPWTGTNTEAFF
NA	TRBD2	19	TRBV6-5	TRBJ2-7	TGTGCCAGCAGTTACTCGTCAATGGGGAGGGTTGGCACAGCCTACGAGCAGTACTTC	CASSYSSMGRVGTAYEQYF
NA	TRBD1	13	TRBV11-2	TRBJ2-1	TGTGCCAGCAGCTTCGGGACAGGGGGGTCGCAGTTCTTC	CASSFGTGGSQFF
once	TRBD1	19	TRBV6-4	TRBJ1-1	TGTGCCAGCAGTGCAATCTGGACAGGCATTATGACGGGAGACACTGAAGCTTTCTTT	CASSAIWTGIMTGDTEAFF
NA	NA	15	TRBV7-9	TRBJ2-2	TGTGCCAGCAGCTTCCCACAGGGGAACACCGGGGAGCTGTTTTTT	CASSFPQGNTGELFF
NA	TRBD1	15	TRBV4-1	TRBJ1-1	TGCGCCAGCAGCCACGAACAGGGGCACAACACTGAAGCTTTCTTT	CASSHEQGHNTEAFF
NA	TRBD2	17	TRBV27	TRBJ2-1	TGTGCCAGCAGTTTAGGACTGCGGGAGGGCCGGTACAATGAGCAGTTCTTC	CASSLGLREGRYNEQFF
once	TRBD1	14	TRBV6-5	TRBJ1-2	TGTGCCAGCAGCTCCGACAGGGGGGGTCTGGGCTACACCTTC	CASSSDRGGLGYTF
few	TRBD1	14	TRBV6-1	TRBJ1-5	TGTGCCAGCAAACGACAGGGCGGCAATCAGCCCCAGCATTTT	CASKRQGGNQPQHF
NA	TRBD1	15	TRBV20-1	TRBJ2-7	TGCAGTGCTAGCTTCCCGGGACAGGGCTTCTACGAGCAGTACTTC	CSASFPGQGFYEQYF
NA	NA	15	TRBV27	TRBJ2-7	TGTGCCAGCAGTTCGGAGGGTGGTGGCTCCTACGAGCAGTACTTC	CASSSEGGGSYEQYF
NA	TRBD1	17	TRBV6-1	TRBJ1-3	TGTGCCAGCAGCCCCCCCCTGACAGGGGTCTCTGGAAACACCATATATTTT	CASSPPLTGVSGNTIYF
NA	TRBD2	16	TRBV7-9	TRBJ2-1	TGTGCCAGCAGCCCCCGAGGGAGGGAGACCTACAATGAGCAGTTCTTC	CASSPRGRETYNEQFF
NA	NA	13	TRBV5-6	TRBJ1-1	TGTGCCAGCAGCTTGGACGCCATGGCTGAAGCTTTCTTT	CASSLDAMAEAFF
NA	NA	17	TRBV3-1	TRBJ2-5	TGTGCCAGCAGCCAAATGCAGGACTCACAGCTCCAAGAGACCCAGTACTTC	CASSQMQDSQLQETQYF
NA	NA	13	TRBV5-1	TRBJ2-1	TGCGCCAGCAGCTCTACGGACCGAGATGAGCAGTTCTTC	CASSSTDRDEQFF
NA	TRBD1	14	TRBV30	TRBJ2-7	TGTGCCTGGAGTGTAGGACAGGGCTCCTACGAGCAGTACTTC	CAWSVGQGSYEQYF
NA	NA	12	TRBV19	TRBJ2-1	TGTGCCAGTAGTATAGAGGAGCGGCCTCAGTTCTTC	CASSIEERPQFF
NA	TRBD1	23	TRBV9	TRBJ1-2	TGTGCCAGCAGCGTGAGGGGGATCGGGACAGGGGACACGATCACTGGGATGAAATATGGCTACACCTTC	CASSVRGIGTGDTITGMKYGYTF
once	NA	16	TRBV5-4	TRBJ2-7	TGTGCCAGCAGCTTGTGGGGGACCCCTTTCTCCTACGAGCAGTACTTC	CASSLWGTPFSYEQYF
NA	NA	14	TRBV18	TRBJ1-1	TGTGCCAGCTCACGGGGAGGTTGGGCCACTGAAGCTTTCTTT	CASSRGGWATEAFF
NA	NA	13	TRBV13	TRBJ2-1	TGTGCCAGCAGCCGAGACACATTCAATGAGCAGTTCTTC	CASSRDTFNEQFF
NA	NA	15	TRBV12-3/TRBV12-4	TRBJ2-2	TGTGCCAGCAGTTTTAGCCACCCTCGGAGCGGGGAGCTGTTTTTT	CASSFSHPRSGELFF
NA	NA	16	TRBV13	TRBJ2-7	TGTGCCAGCAGCTTAGGACAGGGCGTATGGGCCTACGAGCAGTACTTC	CASSLGQGVWAYEQYF
NA	NA	14	TRBV7-8	TRBJ1-1	TGTGCCAGCAGCTTAGATTTGGGGAACACTGAAGCTTTCTTT	CASSLDLGNTEAFF
NA	NA	16	TRBV5-5	TRBJ2-5	TGTGCCAGCAGCTTGAGGTTCATAACGGGGGAGGAGACCCAGTACTTC	CASSLRFITGEETQYF
NA	NA	11	TRBV20-1	TRBJ1-2	TGCAGTGCCCCGGACGGCTATGGCTACACCTTC	CSAPDGYGYTF
NA	NA	14	TRBV2	TRBJ2-4	TGTGCCAGCAGTGAACCCGGGACGAAAAACATTCAGTACTTC	CASSEPGTKNIQYF
NA	NA	13	TRBV19	TRBJ1-1	TGTGCCAGTAGTAAGGCAGGGTACGCTGAAGCTTTCTTT	CASSKAGYAEAFF
NA	NA	15	TRBV4-1	TRBJ1-2	TGCGCCAGCAGCCCGGAGGCAGGGTCGACCTATGGCTACACCTTC	CASSPEAGSTYGYTF
once	NA	15	TRBV20-1	TRBJ2-2	TGCAGTGCTAGAGGTCCGGGAAGGAACACCGGGGAGCTGTTTTTT	CSARGPGRNTGELFF
NA	NA	14	TRBV19	TRBJ2-7	TGTGCCAGTAGTATGTATGGGAGCTCCTACGAGCAGTACTTC	CASSMYGSSYEQYF
NA	NA	11	TRBV3-1	TRBJ2-1	TGTGCCAGCAGCCGGACGAATGAGCAGTTCTTC	CASSRTNEQFF
NA	NA	17	TRBV7-8	TRBJ1-2	TGTGCCAGCAGCTTAGATGGCGGACAGCTGCTGTACTATGGCTACACCTTC	CASSLDGGQLLYYGYTF
few	NA	13	TRBV2	TRBJ1-1	TGTGCCAGCAGTGAAGCAGGGTACACTGAAGCTTTCTTT	CASSEAGYTEAFF
NA	NA	15	TRBV5-1	TRBJ1-1	TGCGCCAGCAGCTTGATATGGGCAGGGGCTACTGAAGCTTTCTTT	CASSLIWAGATEAFF